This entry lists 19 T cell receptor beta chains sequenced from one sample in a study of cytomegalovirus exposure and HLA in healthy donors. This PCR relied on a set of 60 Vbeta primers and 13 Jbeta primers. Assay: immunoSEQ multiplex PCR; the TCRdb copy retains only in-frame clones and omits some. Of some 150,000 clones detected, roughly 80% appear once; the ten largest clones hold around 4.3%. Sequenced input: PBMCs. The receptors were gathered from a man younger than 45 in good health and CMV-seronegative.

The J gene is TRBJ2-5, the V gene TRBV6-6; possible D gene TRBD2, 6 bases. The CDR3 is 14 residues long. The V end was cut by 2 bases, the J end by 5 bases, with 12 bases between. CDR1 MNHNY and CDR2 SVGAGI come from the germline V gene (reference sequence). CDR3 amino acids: CASSYPGGLETQYF. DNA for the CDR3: TGTGCCAGCAGTTACCCCGGAGGGCTGGAGACCCAGTACTTC.

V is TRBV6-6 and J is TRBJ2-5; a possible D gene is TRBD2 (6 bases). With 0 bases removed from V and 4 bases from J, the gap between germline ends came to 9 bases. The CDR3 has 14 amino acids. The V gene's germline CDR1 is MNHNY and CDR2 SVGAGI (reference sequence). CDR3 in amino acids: CASSYSGGPETQYF. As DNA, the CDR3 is TGTGCCAGCAGTTACTCGGGAGGCCCAGAGACCCAGTACTTC.

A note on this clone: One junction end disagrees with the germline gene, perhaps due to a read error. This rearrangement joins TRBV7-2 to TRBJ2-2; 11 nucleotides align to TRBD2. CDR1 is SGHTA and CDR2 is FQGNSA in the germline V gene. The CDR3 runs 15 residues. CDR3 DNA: TGTGCCAGCAGTTTAGCGGGAGGGCCAACCGGGGAGCTGTTTTTT. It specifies CASSLAGGPTGELFF.

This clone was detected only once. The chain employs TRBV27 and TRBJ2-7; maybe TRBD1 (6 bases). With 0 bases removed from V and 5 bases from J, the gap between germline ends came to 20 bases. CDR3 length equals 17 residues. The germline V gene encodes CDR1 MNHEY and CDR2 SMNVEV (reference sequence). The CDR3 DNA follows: TGTGCCAGCAGTTTATCGCCCAGGGGCGGCGTGTTCGACGAGCAGTACTTC. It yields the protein CASSLSPRGGVFDEQYF.

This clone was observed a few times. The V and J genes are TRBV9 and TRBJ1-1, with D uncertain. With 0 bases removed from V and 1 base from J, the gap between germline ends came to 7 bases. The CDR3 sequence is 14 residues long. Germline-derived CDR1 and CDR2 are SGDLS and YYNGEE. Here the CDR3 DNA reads TGTGCCAGCAGCGTAGTTAGCGGGAACACTGAAGCTTTCTTT. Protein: CASSVVSGNTEAFF.

The CDR3 bases are TGTGCCAGCAGTTACGGTCAGGGTGAAGTAAAACTGTTTTTT. Translation: CASSYGQGEVKLFF. The J gene is TRBJ1-4, the V gene TRBV6-6, with a possible D match to TRBD1 (5 bases). Germline CDR1 and CDR2: MNHNY and SVGAGI (reference sequence). CDR3 length equals 14 residues. Trimming shortened V by 2 bases and J by 10 bases, and 14 bases separated the two germline ends.

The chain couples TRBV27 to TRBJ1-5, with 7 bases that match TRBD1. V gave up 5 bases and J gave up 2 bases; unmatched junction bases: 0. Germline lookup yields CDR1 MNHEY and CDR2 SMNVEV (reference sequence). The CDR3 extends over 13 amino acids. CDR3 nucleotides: TGTGCCAGCAGTGGACAGGGCAATCAGCCCCAGCATTTT. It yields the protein CASSGQGNQPQHF.

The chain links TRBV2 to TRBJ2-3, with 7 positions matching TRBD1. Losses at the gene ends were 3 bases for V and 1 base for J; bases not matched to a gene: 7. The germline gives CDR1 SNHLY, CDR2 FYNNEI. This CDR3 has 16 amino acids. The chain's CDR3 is CASSDVEGAGTDTQYF. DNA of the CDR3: TGTGCCAGCAGTGATGTTGAGGGGGCTGGCACAGATACGCAGTATTTT. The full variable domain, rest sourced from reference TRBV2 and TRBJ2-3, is EPEVTQTPSHQVTQMGQEVILRCVPISNHLYFYWYRQILGQKVEFLVSFYNNEISEKSEIFDDQFSVERPDGSNFTLKIRSTKLEDSAMYFCASSDVEGAGTDTQYFGPGTRLTVL.

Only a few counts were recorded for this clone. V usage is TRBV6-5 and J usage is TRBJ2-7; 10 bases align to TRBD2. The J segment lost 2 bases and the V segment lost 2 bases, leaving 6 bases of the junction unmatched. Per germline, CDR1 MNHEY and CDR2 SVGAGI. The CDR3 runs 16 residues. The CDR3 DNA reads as TGTGCCAGCAGTTACCAAAGCGGGGGGGTTACCTACGAGCAGTACTTC. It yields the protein CASSYQSGGVTYEQYF.

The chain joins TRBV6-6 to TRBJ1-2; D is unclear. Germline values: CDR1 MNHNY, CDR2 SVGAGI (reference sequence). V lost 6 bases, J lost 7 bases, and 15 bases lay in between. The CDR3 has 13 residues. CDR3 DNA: TGTGCCAGCAGCGACGAGGATTATGGTGGCTACACCTTC. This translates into CASSDEDYGGYTF.

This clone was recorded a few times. CDR3 bases: TGTGCCAGCAATAGGGGGGAGGGAGGGGTACCTGAAGCTTTCTTT. This sequence encodes CASNRGEGGVPEAFF. J is TRBJ1-1 and V is TRBV7-9; D possibly corresponds to TRBD1 (6 bases). Germline lookup yields CDR1 SEHNR and CDR2 FQNEAQ (reference sequence). This CDR3 spans 15 amino acids. V was pared by 7 bases and J by 6 bases, with 21 bases between. Full variable domain (missing parts from reference TRBV7-9 and TRBJ1-1): DTGVSQNPRHKITKRGQNVTFRCDPISEHNRLYWYRQTLGQGPEFLTYFQNEAQLEKSRLLSDRFSAERPKGSFSTLEIQRTEQGDSAMYLCASNRGEGGVPEAFFGQGTRLTVV.

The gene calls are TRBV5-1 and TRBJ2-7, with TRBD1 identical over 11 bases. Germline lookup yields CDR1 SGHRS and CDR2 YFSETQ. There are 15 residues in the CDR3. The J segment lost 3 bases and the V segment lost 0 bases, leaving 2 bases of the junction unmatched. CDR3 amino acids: CASSLEGTGGYEQYF. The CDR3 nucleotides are TGCGCCAGCAGCTTGGAGGGGACAGGGGGCTACGAGCAGTACTTC.

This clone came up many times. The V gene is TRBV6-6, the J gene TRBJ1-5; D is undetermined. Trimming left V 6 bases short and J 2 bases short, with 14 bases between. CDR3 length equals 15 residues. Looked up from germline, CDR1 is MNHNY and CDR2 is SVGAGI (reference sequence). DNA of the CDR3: TGTGCCAGCAGGTCGGCGGGGTTAGGCAATCAGCCCCAGCATTTT. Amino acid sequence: CASRSAGLGNQPQHF.

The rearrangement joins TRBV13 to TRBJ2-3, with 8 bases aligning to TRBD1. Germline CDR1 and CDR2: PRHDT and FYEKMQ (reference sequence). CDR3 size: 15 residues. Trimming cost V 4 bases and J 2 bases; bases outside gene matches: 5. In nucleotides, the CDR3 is TGTGCCAGCAGCTATACGACAGGGGTCACAGATACGCAGTATTTT. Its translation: CASSYTTGVTDTQYF.

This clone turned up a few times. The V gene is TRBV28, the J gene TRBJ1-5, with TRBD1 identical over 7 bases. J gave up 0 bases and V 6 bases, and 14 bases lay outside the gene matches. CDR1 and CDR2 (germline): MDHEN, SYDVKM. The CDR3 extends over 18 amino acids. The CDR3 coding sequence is TGTGCCAGCAGCTTTGATGTACAGGGGTTATATAGCAATCAGCCCCAGCATTTT. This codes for CASSFDVQGLYSNQPQHF.

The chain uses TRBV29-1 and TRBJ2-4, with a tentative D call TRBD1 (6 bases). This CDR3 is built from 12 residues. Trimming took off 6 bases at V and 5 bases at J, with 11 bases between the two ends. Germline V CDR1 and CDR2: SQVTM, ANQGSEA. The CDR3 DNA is TGCAGCGTACGGGGACAAGAAAACATTCAGTACTTC. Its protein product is CSVRGQENIQYF.

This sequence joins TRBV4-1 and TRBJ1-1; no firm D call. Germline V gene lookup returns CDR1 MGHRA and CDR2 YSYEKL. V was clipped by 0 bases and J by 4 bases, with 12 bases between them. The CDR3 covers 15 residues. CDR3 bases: TGCGCCAGCAGCCAAGATACCCCGCGGGGCACTGAAGCTTTCTTT. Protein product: CASSQDTPRGTEAFF.

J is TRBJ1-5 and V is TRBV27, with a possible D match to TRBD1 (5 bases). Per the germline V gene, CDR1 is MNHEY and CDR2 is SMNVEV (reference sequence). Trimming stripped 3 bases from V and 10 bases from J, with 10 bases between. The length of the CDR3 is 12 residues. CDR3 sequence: CASSLGQGPQHF. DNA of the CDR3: TGTGCCAGCAGTTTGGGTCAGGGCCCCCAGCATTTT.

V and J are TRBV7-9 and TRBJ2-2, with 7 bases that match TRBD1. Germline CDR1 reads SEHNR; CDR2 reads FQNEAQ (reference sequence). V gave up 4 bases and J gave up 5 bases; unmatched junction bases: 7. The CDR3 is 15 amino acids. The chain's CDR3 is CASSSDRVATGELFF. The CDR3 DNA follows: TGTGCCAGCAGCTCCGACAGGGTCGCAACCGGGGAGCTGTTTTTT.